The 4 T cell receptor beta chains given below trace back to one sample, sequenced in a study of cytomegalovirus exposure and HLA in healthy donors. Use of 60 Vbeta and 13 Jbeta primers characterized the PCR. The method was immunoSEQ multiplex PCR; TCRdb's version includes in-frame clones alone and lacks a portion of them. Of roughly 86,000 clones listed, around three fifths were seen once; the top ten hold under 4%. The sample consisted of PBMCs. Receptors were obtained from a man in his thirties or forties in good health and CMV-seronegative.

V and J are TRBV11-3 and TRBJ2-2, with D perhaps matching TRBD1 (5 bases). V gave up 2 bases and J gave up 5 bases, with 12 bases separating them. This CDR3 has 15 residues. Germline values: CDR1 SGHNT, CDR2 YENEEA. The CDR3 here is CASSLQGFGTGELFF. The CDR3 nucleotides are TGTGCCAGCAGCTTACAGGGTTTTGGGACCGGGGAGCTGTTTTTT.

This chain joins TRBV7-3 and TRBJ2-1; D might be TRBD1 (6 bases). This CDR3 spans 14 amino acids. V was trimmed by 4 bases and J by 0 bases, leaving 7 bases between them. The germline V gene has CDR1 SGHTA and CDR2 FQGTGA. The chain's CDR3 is CASSWDNSYNEQFF. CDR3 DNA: TGTGCCAGCAGCTGGGACAACTCCTACAATGAGCAGTTCTTC.

The CDR3 nucleotides are TGCGCCAGCAGCCATCTCCACCGGGGGCAAGAGACCCAGTACTTC. Translated, it gives CASSHLHRGQETQYF. This chain joins TRBV4-3 and TRBJ2-5, with D tentatively TRBD2 (6 bases). The ends were cut back, 3 bases at V and 2 bases at J, with 13 bases in the middle. The CDR3 has 15 amino acids. Per the germline V gene, CDR1 is LGHNA and CDR2 is YSLEER.

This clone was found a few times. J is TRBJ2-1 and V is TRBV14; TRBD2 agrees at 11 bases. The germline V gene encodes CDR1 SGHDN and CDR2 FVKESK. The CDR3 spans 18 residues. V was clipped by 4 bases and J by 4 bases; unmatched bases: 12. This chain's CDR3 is CASSPLTPLAGGYNEQFF. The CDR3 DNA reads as TGTGCCAGCAGCCCCCTTACCCCGCTAGCGGGGGGTTACAATGAGCAGTTCTTC.